Presented here are 2 T cell receptor beta chains from one specimen sequenced in a study of T cell responses to AZD1222 COVID-19 vaccine. The data were produced by immunoSEQ multiplex PCR, yet TCRdb's version contains in-frame clones alone and is incomplete. The sample carries about 120,000 clones, approximately 91% recorded once. Sequences were derived from peripheral blood, sampled on day 0 of AZD1222 vaccination. Receptors originate from an adult in good health.

The rearrangement links TRBV3-1 (or the pseudogene TRBV3-2) to TRBJ2-3, with a tentative D call TRBD2 (6 bases). Per the germline V gene, CDR1 is LGHDT and CDR2 is YNNKEL (reference sequence). V gave up 4 bases and J gave up 1 base, with 15 bases separating them. The CDR3 contains 16 residues. The CDR3 here is CASSPAQAGRTDTQYF. The CDR3 DNA reads as TGTGCCAGCAGCCCCGCACAAGCGGGCCGCACAGATACGCAGTATTTT.

This chain connects TRBV23-1 to TRBJ2-1; D call uncertain. TRBV23-1 is reported as an ORF; its role is uncertain. The V end was cut by 6 bases, the J end by 0 bases, with 18 bases between. This CDR3 region has 17 residues. The CDR3 sequence is CASSLKGSRSSYNEQFF. The CDR3 nucleotides are TGCGCCAGCAGCCTAAAGGGCAGTCGGAGCTCCTACAATGAGCAGTTCTTC.